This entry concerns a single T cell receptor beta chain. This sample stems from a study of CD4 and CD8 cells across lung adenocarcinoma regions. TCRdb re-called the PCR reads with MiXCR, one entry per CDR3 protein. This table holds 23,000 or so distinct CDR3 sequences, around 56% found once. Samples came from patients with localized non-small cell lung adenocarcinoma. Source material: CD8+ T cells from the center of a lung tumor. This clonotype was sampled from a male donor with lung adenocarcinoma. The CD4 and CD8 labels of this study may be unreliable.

Here the CDR3 reads CASMNLGAGGAGEQYF. The CDR3, as DNA: TGTGCCAGCATGAATCTCGGGGCAGGGGGCGCGGGGGAGCAGTACTTC. The V and J genes are TRBV6-1 and TRBJ2-1; 8 nucleotides align to TRBD1. The last part of the DNA fits TRBJ2-7 better; the J call may be wrong. The CDR3 is 16 residues long. From germline, CDR1 is MNHNS and CDR2 SASEGT.